These 8 T cell receptor beta chains were all obtained from the same sample, sequenced in a study of blood T cell repertoires in COVID-19 (dated by TCRdb to 2020 to 2021). The library was built by means of the immunoSEQ multiplex PCR assay. Entries here come from immuneACCESS through TCRdb and include only in-frame sequences with V and J called. Some clones fail to appear in such tables; in the studies checked, an unresolved V gene covers under half of the shortfall, and the cause of the remainder is unknown. The sample has 200,000 to 250,000 clones on record, approximately 86% of them singletons. The ten largest clonotypes hold over 0.95% of the sample. Sequencing input: peripheral blood. The source is a woman aged 25 to 39 with COVID-19, enrolled during active disease.

This rearrangement joins TRBV5-5 to TRBJ2-6, with a possible D match to TRBD1 (6 bases). Trimming took 1 base from V and 4 from J, leaving 15 bases between them. The CDR3 totals 17 residues. Germline V CDR1 and CDR2: SGHKS, YYEKEE (reference sequence). This chain's CDR3 is CASSLSASGAGANVLTF. CDR3 in DNA: TGTGCCAGCAGCTTGTCGGCCTCAGGGGCCGGGGCCAACGTCCTGACTTTC.

The rearrangement uses TRBV2 and TRBJ1-6, with 9 bases identical to TRBD1. After removal of 7 bases from V and 9 bases from J, the junction contained 7 bases not matched to a gene. Germline lookup yields CDR1 SNHLY and CDR2 FYNNEI. CDR3 size: 14 residues. The CDR3 DNA sequence: TGTGCCAGCATGGAGACAGGGGGACTTTCACCCCTCCACTTT. Translated, it gives CASMETGGLSPLHF.

V is TRBV9 and J is TRBJ2-2, with 8 bases matching TRBD1. V lost 4 bases to trimming and J lost 1 base; unmatched junction nucleotides: 6. Germline V gene lookup returns CDR1 SGDLS and CDR2 YYNGEE. The CDR3 has 16 amino acids. CDR3 region: CASSLRQGRNTGELFF. CDR3 coding DNA: TGTGCCAGCAGCCTTCGACAGGGGCGGAACACCGGGGAGCTGTTTTTT.

The chain recombines TRBV28 with TRBJ2-7, with unresolved D. The V gene's germline CDR1 is MDHEN and CDR2 SYDVKM. The length of the CDR3 is 14 residues. Trimming took off 5 bases at V and 5 bases at J, with 16 bases between the two ends. The DNA of the CDR3 is TGTGCCAGCAGTCTCAGAATCCCCCCCCACGAGCAGTACTTC. Translated: CASSLRIPPHEQYF.

The chain links TRBV4-2 to TRBJ1-6; TRBD1 aligns across 9 bases. CDR1 and CDR2 (germline): LGHNA, YNFKEQ. The CDR3 spans 18 residues. V shed 0 bases, J shed 7 bases, and the junction held 10 bases outside the gene matches. CDR3 amino acids: CASSQDRGTGSGNSPLHF. The CDR3 DNA reads TGTGCCAGCAGCCAAGATCGGGGGACAGGGAGCGGAAATTCACCCCTCCACTTT.

This chain joins TRBV19 and TRBJ2-1, with 14 positions matching TRBD2. The CDR3 totals 18 residues. Germline V CDR1 and CDR2: LNHDA, SQIVND (reference sequence). V was clipped by 5 bases and J by 4 bases; unmatched bases: 10. CDR3 amino acids: CASSVWTSGRPGYNEQFF. The CDR3 region has the DNA TGTGCCAGTAGTGTCTGGACTAGCGGGAGGCCCGGTTACAATGAGCAGTTCTTC.

The V and J genes are TRBV2 and TRBJ2-1; 12 bases are shared with TRBD2. The CDR3 has 19 amino acids. Trimming cost V 4 bases and J 4 bases; bases outside gene matches: 14. The germline gives CDR1 SNHLY, CDR2 FYNNEI. CDR3 in DNA: TGTGCCAGCAGTGTGGACCTCGCCCGGACTAGCGGGACTTACAATGAGCAGTTCTTC. Its translation: CASSVDLARTSGTYNEQFF.

The chain employs TRBV2 and TRBJ2-7; D unclear. Trimming stripped 3 bases from V and 1 base from J, with 13 bases between. This CDR3 region has 15 residues. Germline CDR1 is SNHLY and CDR2 is FYNNEI. As DNA, the CDR3 is TGTGCCAGCAGTGATCTAGTGGATAGGTCCTACGAGCAGTACTTC. It translates to CASSDLVDRSYEQYF.